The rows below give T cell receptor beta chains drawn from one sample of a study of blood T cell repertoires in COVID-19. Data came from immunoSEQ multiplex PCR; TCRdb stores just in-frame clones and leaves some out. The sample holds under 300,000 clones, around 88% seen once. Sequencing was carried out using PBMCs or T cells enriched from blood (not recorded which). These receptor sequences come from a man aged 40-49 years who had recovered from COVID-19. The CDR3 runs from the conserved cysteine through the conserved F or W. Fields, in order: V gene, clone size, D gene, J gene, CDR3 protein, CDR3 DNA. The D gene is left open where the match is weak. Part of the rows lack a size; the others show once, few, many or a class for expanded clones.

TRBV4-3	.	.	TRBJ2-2	CASSQDKLDGGELFF	TGCGCCAGCAGCCAAGATAAACTAGACGGGGGGGAGCTGTTTTTT
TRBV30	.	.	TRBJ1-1	CAWSVMRGSSNTEAFF	TGTGCCTGGAGTGTAATGCGGGGGAGTTCGAACACTGAAGCTTTCTTT
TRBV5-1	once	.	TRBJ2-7	CASSLVGGSAYEQYF	TGCGCCAGCAGCTTGGTAGGGGGTTCGGCCTACGAGCAGTACTTC
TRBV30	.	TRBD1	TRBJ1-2	CAWSVWGQGTYGYTF	TGTGCCTGGAGTGTTTGGGGACAGGGGACCTATGGCTACACCTTC
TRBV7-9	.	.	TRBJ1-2	CASSLTASEHYGYTF	TGTGCCAGCAGCTTAACAGCATCAGAACACTATGGCTACACCTTC
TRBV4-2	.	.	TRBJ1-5	CASSQGVAGDQPQHF	TGTGCCAGCAGCCAGGGGGTTGCGGGGGATCAGCCCCAGCATTTT
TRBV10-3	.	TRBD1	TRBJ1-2	CAIMLMPGQGASGYTF	TGTGCCATCATGCTAATGCCGGGACAGGGGGCGAGTGGCTACACCTTC
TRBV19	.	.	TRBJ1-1	CASSTPLGRVMNTEAFF	TGTGCCAGTAGTACCCCCCTGGGGAGGGTCATGAACACTGAAGCTTTCTTT
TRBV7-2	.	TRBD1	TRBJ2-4	CASSLTTGQSKNIQYF	TGTGCCAGCAGCTTAACGACAGGGCAATCCAAAAACATTCAGTACTTC
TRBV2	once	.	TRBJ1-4	CASRGSLTNEKLFF	TGTGCCAGCAGGGGGAGCCTTACTAATGAAAAACTGTTTTTT
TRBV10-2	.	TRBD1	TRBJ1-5	CASRSGTGGYQPQHF	TGCGCCAGCAGGTCCGGGACAGGGGGTTACCAGCCCCAGCATTTT
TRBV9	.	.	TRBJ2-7	CASSPGGPEGDEQYF	TGTGCCAGCAGCCCCGGGGGGCCCGAGGGAGACGAGCAGTACTTC
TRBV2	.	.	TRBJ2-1	CASRPDSSYYNEQFF	TGTGCCAGCAGGCCCGACAGTTCTTATTACAATGAGCAGTTCTTC
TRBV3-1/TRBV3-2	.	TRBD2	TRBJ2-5	CASSPRLAGGPRQETQYF	TGTGCCAGCAGCCCCCGACTAGCGGGGGGCCCTAGACAAGAGACCCAGTACTTC
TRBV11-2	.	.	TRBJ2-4	CASSSGLAKNIQYF	TGTGCCAGCAGCTCGGGACTAGCCAAAAACATTCAGTACTTC
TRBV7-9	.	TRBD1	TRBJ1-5	CASSRPGTGSQPQHF	TGTGCCAGCAGCCGACCCGGGACAGGGAGTCAGCCCCAGCATTTT
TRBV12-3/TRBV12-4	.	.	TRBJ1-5	CASSKESNQPQHF	TGTGCCAGCAGTAAGGAGAGCAATCAGCCCCAGCATTTT
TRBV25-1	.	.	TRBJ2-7	CASSEFLGRADEQYF	TGTGCCAGCAGTGAATTTCTTGGAAGAGCGGACGAGCAGTACTTC
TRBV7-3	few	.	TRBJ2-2	CASSLNRDTGELFF	TGTGCCAGCAGCTTAAACCGGGACACCGGGGAGCTGTTTTTT
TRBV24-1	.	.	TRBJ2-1	CATRRNSYNEQFF	TGTGCCACCAGGCGTAACTCCTACAATGAGCAGTTCTTC
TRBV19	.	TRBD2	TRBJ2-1	CASSSGTSGYNEQFF	TGTGCCAGTAGCTCGGGGACTAGCGGGTACAATGAGCAGTTCTTC
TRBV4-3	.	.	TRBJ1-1	CASSQDNAGNTEAFF	TGCGCCAGCAGCCAAGATAACGCAGGGAACACTGAAGCTTTCTTT
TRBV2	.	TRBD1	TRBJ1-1	CAGRQGDPEAFF	TGTGCCGGCAGACAGGGGGACCCTGAAGCTTTCTTT
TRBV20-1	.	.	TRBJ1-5	CSASKGLGGQPQHF	TGCAGTGCTAGTAAAGGGCTGGGAGGTCAGCCCCAGCATTTT
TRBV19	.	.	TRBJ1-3	CASSIQGGIIYF	TGTGCCAGTAGTATCCAGGGAGGGATCATATATTTT
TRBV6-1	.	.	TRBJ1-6	CASSGTLAQWARSPLHF	TGTGCCAGCAGTGGTACCCTCGCACAGTGGGCCAGGTCACCCCTCCACTTT
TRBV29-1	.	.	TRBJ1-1	CSVEVGGRAFF	TGCAGCGTTGAAGTTGGAGGGCGGGCTTTCTTT
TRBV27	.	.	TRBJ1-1	CASSELSTGFTEAFF	TGTGCCAGCAGTGAATTAAGTACAGGGTTCACTGAAGCTTTCTTT
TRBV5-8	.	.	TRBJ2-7	CASSLGLRAGSEQYF	TGTGCCAGCAGCTTGGGACTTCGCGCAGGGTCCGAGCAGTACTTC
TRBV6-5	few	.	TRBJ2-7	CASSSRVLGEQYF	TGTGCCAGCAGTTCCCGGGTATTGGGCGAGCAGTACTTC
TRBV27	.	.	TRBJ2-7	CASSFSSSGIYEQYF	TGTGCCAGCAGTTTTTCGTCGTCAGGGATCTACGAGCAGTACTTC
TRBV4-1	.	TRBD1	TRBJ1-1	CASSQEGTGGGTEAFF	TGCGCCAGCAGCCAAGAGGGGACAGGGGGCGGCACTGAAGCTTTCTTT
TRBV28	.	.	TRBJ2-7	CASSMRLQFYEQYF	TGTGCCAGCAGTATGAGACTCCAATTCTACGAGCAGTACTTC
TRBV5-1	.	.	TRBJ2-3	CASSLDPRDWPTTDTQYF	TGCGCCAGCAGCTTGGATCCTCGAGACTGGCCGACCACAGATACGCAGTATTTT
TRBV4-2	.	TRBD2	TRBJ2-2	CASSPSGRDAGELFF	TGTGCCAGCAGCCCTAGCGGGAGGGATGCCGGGGAGCTGTTTTTT
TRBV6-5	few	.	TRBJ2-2	CASSPDRNTGELFF	TGTGCCAGCAGCCCGGACAGGAACACCGGGGAGCTGTTTTTT
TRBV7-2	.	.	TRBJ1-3	CAGGAAGSGNTIYF	TGTGCCGGGGGGGCAGCGGGTTCTGGAAACACCATATATTTT
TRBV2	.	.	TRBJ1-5	CASSESWARGNQPQHF	TGTGCCAGCAGTGAATCTTGGGCTCGAGGCAATCAGCCCCAGCATTTT
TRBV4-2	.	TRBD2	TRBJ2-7	CASSQTSGSTYEQYF	TGTGCCAGCAGCCAGACTAGCGGATCTACCTACGAGCAGTACTTC
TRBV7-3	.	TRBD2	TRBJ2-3	CASSRLAGIDTDTQYF	TGTGCCAGCAGCCGGCTAGCGGGGATAGACACAGATACGCAGTATTTT
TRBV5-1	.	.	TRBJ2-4	CASSLDARGGTALAKNIQYF	TGCGCCAGCAGCTTGGATGCTCGAGGAGGGACCGCATTAGCCAAAAACATTCAGTACTTC
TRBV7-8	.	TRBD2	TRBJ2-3	CASSPLAGDGTDTQYF	TGTGCCAGCAGCCCCCTAGCGGGAGACGGCACAGATACGCAGTATTTT
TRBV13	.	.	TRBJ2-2	CASSPLTSTGELFF	TGTGCCAGCAGCCCCCTTACATCCACCGGGGAGCTGTTTTTT
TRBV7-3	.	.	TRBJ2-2	CASSPRLQGGSGELFF	TGTGCCAGCAGCCCCAGGCTACAGGGTGGCTCCGGGGAGCTGTTTTTT
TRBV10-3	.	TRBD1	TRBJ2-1	CAISRETGGVEQFF	TGTGCCATCAGTCGGGAGACAGGGGGCGTTGAGCAGTTCTTC
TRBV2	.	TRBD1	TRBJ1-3	CASLPGQRFGTSGNTIYF	TGTGCCAGCCTACCGGGACAGCGTTTCGGGACCTCTGGAAACACCATATATTTT
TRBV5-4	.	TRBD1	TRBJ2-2	CASSPGQGTNTGELFF	TGTGCCAGCAGCCCGGGACAGGGTACGAACACCGGGGAGCTGTTTTTT
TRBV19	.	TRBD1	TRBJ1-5	CASHRGTGAYQPQHF	TGTGCCAGCCACCGCGGGACAGGGGCCTATCAGCCCCAGCATTTT
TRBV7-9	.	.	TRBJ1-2	CASSFNGYTF	TGTGCCAGCAGCTTTAATGGCTACACCTTC
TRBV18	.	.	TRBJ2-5	CASSRGLGETQYF	TGTGCCAGCTCCAGAGGGCTCGGTGAGACCCAGTACTTC
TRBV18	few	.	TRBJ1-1	CASSADSIHTEAFF	TGTGCCAGCTCAGCAGACAGCATTCACACTGAAGCTTTCTTT